Reported below is one TCR beta chain. Its antigen is unknown. No quality values exist for individual bases; no much larger clone is one base distant. The library was produced with PCR. Data came from an Illumina HiSeq 2500. Unique molecular identifiers were incorporated into TCR beta cDNA libraries to reduce PCR and sequencing biases. Every 1 to 10 million input T cells yielded approximately 500,000 cDNA molecules, meaning each molecule approximated one T cell. Patient libraries were prepared and sequenced with the same protocol used for the earlier healthy control dataset. Within a given batch, samples were prepared together, multiplexed and sequenced on the same HiSeq lane. The authors' analysis ran thus. Raw barcoded reads were processed with MIGEC, discarding single-read molecular identifier groups before consensus assembly and CDR3 extraction. Clonotype tables were post-analysed with VDJtools, normalizing diversity by down-sampling all datasets to the smallest sample size. In repertoire overlap clustering, CDR3 amino acid sequences, but not nucleotide sequences, were matched to correct batch-related cross-sample contamination. TCRdb applied fastp at Q25 and MiXCR to the public reads, then kept only in-frame beta chains. Each record represents a unique CDR3 protein, reported with the most common genes and DNA among its rows. TCRdb assigned the V and J calls; the authors' analysis was not used. The sample records about 540,000 distinct CDR3 sequences, around a third of which are singletons. The ten largest clones capture approximately 6% of the sample.

The sample originates from a study of post-analysis software for immune sequencing data (dated by TCRdb to between 2015 and 2017). About the full investigation: Relapsing-remitting, secondary progressive and progressive-relapsing multiple sclerosis were recorded as disease courses, and subtype annotation was lacking for some patients. A subset of samples was prepared in parallel using single-end sample barcoding, then pooled and co-amplified after Illumina adapter ligation. Patient repertoires were compared against some twelve previously published healthy control repertoires from donors aged roughly 6 to 25 years.

Cut back by 6 bases and 7 bases, the V and J ends lie 15 bases apart. From cysteine to phenylalanine, the CDR3 is 12 amino acids long. Just CDR3 DNA is preserved here, 36 bases in frame from base 1. The germline V gene (reference sequence) specifies DFQATT as CDR1 and SNEGSKA as CDR2. Summary of the overall study and its limitations: Significantly higher frequencies in patients than in controls were found for about five TRBV segments, including TRBV5-6, TRBV5-1 and TRBV20-1. Direct clustering with F measure revealed strong co-clustering of samples prepared in the same batch, which led to a batch-effect correction. The control group was slightly older than the multiple sclerosis patient group. Normalized Chao1 diversity was significantly lower in multiple sclerosis patients than controls, suggesting substantial peripheral T-cell clonal expansion.

To demonstrate the VDJtools post-analysis software, TCR beta repertoires were profiled from the peripheral blood of about 13 young patients with multiple sclerosis. The patients with multiple sclerosis were children and adolescents between about 6 and 17 years of age. Sequenced: blood. The chain was built from TRBV20-1 and TRBJ1-2, with an unclear D gene assignment. This TCR derives from a girl under 18 with multiple sclerosis. The DNA sequence follows: TGCAGTGCCACCGGGCCACAACCTGGCTACACCTTC. It specifies CSATGPQPGYTF.